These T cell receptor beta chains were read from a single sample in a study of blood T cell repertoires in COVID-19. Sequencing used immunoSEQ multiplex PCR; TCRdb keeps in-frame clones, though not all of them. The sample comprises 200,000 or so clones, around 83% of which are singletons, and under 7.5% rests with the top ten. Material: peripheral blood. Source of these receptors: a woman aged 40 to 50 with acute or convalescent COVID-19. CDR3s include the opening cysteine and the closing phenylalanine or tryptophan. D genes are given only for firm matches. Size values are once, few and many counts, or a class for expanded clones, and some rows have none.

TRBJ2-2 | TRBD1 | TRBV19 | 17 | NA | TGTGCCAGTAGTAAATCCCTCGTGACAGGGGAAACCGGGGAGCTGTTTTTT | CASSKSLVTGETGELFF
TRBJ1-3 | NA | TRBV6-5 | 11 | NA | TGTGCCAGCTCTACGGGAAACACCATATATTTT | CASSTGNTIYF
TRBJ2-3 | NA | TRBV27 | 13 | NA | TGTGCCAGCAGTTTTTCTATCACAGATACGCAGTATTTT | CASSFSITDTQYF
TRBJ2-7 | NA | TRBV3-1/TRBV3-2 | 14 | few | TGTGCCAGCAGCCAAATCAGTCGGGGTCCCGAGCAGTACTTC | CASSQISRGPEQYF
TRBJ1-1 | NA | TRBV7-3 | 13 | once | TGTGCCAGCAGCCAAATGGGGCCCTCTGAAGCTTTCTTT | CASSQMGPSEAFF
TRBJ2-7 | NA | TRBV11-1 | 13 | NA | TGTGCCAGCAGCTTCCGGGGTTCCTACGAGCAGTACTTC | CASSFRGSYEQYF
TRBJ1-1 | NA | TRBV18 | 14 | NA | TGTGCCAGCTCACCAAGGGGTTCAGGGGATGAAGCTTTCTTT | CASSPRGSGDEAFF
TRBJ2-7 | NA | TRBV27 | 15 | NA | TGTGCCAGCAGTTTACGCGCGGGTCAGGCCTACGAGCAGTACTTC | CASSLRAGQAYEQYF
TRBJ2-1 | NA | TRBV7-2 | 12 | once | TGTGCCAGCAGCTCTAGTGTTGGGGAGCAGTTCTTC | CASSSSVGEQFF
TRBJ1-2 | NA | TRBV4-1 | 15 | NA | TGCGCCAGCAGCCAAGAGGGCCCGGGGTTGGATGGCTACACCTTC | CASSQEGPGLDGYTF
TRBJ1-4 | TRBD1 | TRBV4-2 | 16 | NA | TGTGCCAGCAGCCAAGATGAGGGGACAGGGAATGAAAAACTGTTTTTT | CASSQDEGTGNEKLFF